What follows is one T cell receptor (beta chain) and its context. The source of the sample is a study of blood T cell repertoires in COVID-19. CDR1 and CDR2 from the germline V gene are KGHSH and LQKENI. The CDR3 covers 14 residues. V lost 3 bases and J 7 bases, leaving 16 bases between the germline ends. Sequencing used immunoSEQ multiplex PCR; TCRdb keeps in-frame clones, though not all of them. The sample has tens of thousands of clones, about 80% seen once. Sample: peripheral blood. The source is a woman between 65 and 79 years old with acute or convalescent COVID-19. V is TRBV18 and J is TRBJ2-7; possible D gene TRBD1, 6 bases. The CDR3 protein is CASSPGTFPGEQYF. In DNA, the CDR3 is TGTGCCAGCTCACCCGGGACATTTCCGGGGGAGCAGTACTTC.